The entry below describes one TCR beta chain. Its antigen remains unidentified. The data were obtained in a study of long-term antiretroviral therapy in people with HIV. Runs used v3.0 of the immunoSEQ assay and were done at survey level. Sequencing used immunoSEQ multiplex PCR; TCRdb keeps in-frame clones, though not all of them. Of about 33,000 clones listed, approximately 80% are singletons. Samples held roughly 0.9-10 million cryopreserved PBMC before DNA extraction. Study-wide findings and caveats: Researchers lacked any data on ART adherence, viral resistance or therapy changes.

This CDR3 contains 14 residues. Trimming took 6 bases from V and 6 from J; bases not matched to a gene: 11. Germline V gene sequence: CDR1 SQVTM, CDR2 ANQGSEA. V and J are TRBV29-1 and TRBJ2-3; TRBD2 matches at 8 bases. Specimen: unsorted PBMCs, collected 2 years after starting antiretroviral therapy. The TCR comes from a woman aged 45-60 years with HIV. The CDR3 region is CSVTLRGGWDTQYF. CDR3 bases: TGCAGCGTCACCTTACGGGGGGGCTGGGATACGCAGTATTTT.